This T cell receptor (beta chain) was retrieved from a study of regulatory T cells in long-lasting Graves disease. Study background: Newly diagnosed Graves' patients had taken antithyroid drugs under 3 months. Study conclusions and caveats: Newly diagnosed patients had higher TCR diversity than persistent Graves' patients did. In persistent patients, shared public clonotypes (approximately 3,000) outnumbered those in new patients (roughly 1,000).

For TCR beta, libraries came from iRepertoire HTBI primers and Arm-PCR of CDR3 regions. TCRdb ran MiXCR on the multiplex PCR reads and lists one entry per CDR3 protein. This table holds hundreds of thousands of distinct CDR3 sequences, 16% found once. V lost 3 bases, J lost 3 bases, and 3 bases stayed unmatched. Germline V gene sequence: CDR1 MNHEY, CDR2 SMNVEV (reference sequence). The CDR3 loop spans 15 amino acids. The time point was: newly diagnosed GD, antithyroid drugs for less than 3 months. The authors made the TCR library using RNA they extracted from PBMCs. This clonotype was counted ten times or more. Its antigen remains unknown. The sample was also reused in another study, on T cells in Graves' hyperthyroidism and ophthalmopathy. From that report: Reasons for excluding patients were uncontrolled infection, other autoimmune disease, pregnancy or lactation.

The sample consisted of peripheral blood mononuclear cells (PBMCs), taken at new diagnosis, from a patient treated with antithyroid drugs. The chain has TRBV27 and TRBJ2-3; TRBD1 agrees at 10 bases. The clonotype comes from a man aged 40-55 years with Graves disease. This chain's CDR3 is CASSFWGQGTDTQYF. In DNA, the CDR3 is TGTGCCAGCAGTTTCTGGGGACAGGGGACAGATACGCAGTATTTT.